A selection of T cell receptor beta chains follows, all from one sample in a study of identical twins. TCRdb re-called the 5' RACE reads through MiXCR, storing one row per CDR3 protein. The data show around 200,000 distinct CDR3 sequences, with around 9.6% seen just once and about 5% held by the top ten. The sequencing sample was made of memory (CD45RO+) T cells sorted from blood. The receptors stem from a woman between 18 and 30 years old in good health. The CDR3 runs from the conserved cysteine through the conserved F or W. A D gene is named only where the DNA matches it firmly. Clone size, where shown, is once, few, many, or a class for clones that have expanded.

>TRBJ2-2|.|TRBV6-1|16|.
CASSHRGGLGTGELFF
TGTGCCAGCAGTCATAGAGGGGGGCTCGGCACCGGGGAGCTGTTTTTT
>TRBJ2-5|TRBD2|TRBV5-1|15|few
CASTDTSGGGETQYF
TGCGCCAGCACCGATACTAGCGGGGGTGGGGAGACCCAGTACTTC
>TRBJ2-3|TRBD1|TRBV5-1|15|many
CASSRGEGAADTQYF
TGCGCCAGCAGCCGTGGAGAGGGGGCTGCAGATACGCAGTATTTT
>TRBJ1-2|TRBD1|TRBV4-3|16|many
CASSQDLGTVDYGYTF
TGCGCCAGCAGCCAAGATCTGGGGACAGTTGACTATGGCTACACCTTC
>TRBJ2-1|TRBD2|TRBV5-1|16|many
CASSLVVGGHWNEQFF
TGCGCCAGCAGCTTGGTTGTGGGAGGGCATTGGAATGAGCAGTTCTTC
>TRBJ1-6|TRBD1|TRBV5-6|15|few
CASSLSRGYNSPLHF
TGTGCCAGCAGCTTGTCCAGGGGGTATAATTCACCCCTCCACTTT
>TRBJ1-1|.|TRBV12-3/TRBV12-4|13|many
CASSSSGAIQAFF
TGTGCCAGCAGTTCGTCGGGAGCGATACAAGCTTTCTTT
>TRBJ2-7|TRBD2|TRBV20-1|12|.
CSGTSGAYEQYF
TGCAGCGGGACTAGCGGGGCTTACGAGCAGTACTTC
>TRBJ1-6|.|TRBV5-1|13|many
CASSGQGPSPLHF
TGCGCCAGCAGCGGGCAGGGGCCGTCACCCCTCCACTTT
>TRBJ1-1|.|TRBV4-1|17|.
CASSQDSLGPGRAEAFF
TGCGCCAGCAGCCAAGATTCATTAGGGCCAGGAAGGGCTGAAGCTTTCTTT
>TRBJ2-5|.|TRBV24-1|15|.
CATSDSTADQETQYF
TGTGCCACCAGTGATAGTACGGCGGACCAAGAGACCCAGTACTTC
>TRBJ1-5|TRBD1|TRBV7-9|15|.
CASSAGTGSNQPQHF
TGTGCCAGCAGCGCCGGGACAGGGAGCAATCAGCCCCAGCATTTT
>TRBJ2-7|.|TRBV20-1|14|few
CSVRGRILTYEQYF
TGCAGTGTTAGAGGGCGGATCTTAACCTACGAGCAGTACTTC
>TRBJ1-2|.|TRBV20-1|14|many
CSAVWTVRNYGYTF
TGCAGTGCTGTTTGGACCGTTAGGAACTATGGCTACACCTTC
>TRBJ2-7|.|TRBV5-5|12|few
CASSYQVNEQYF
TGTGCCAGCAGCTATCAGGTCAACGAGCAGTACTTC
>TRBJ2-5|TRBD2|TRBV2|13|.
CAIGTSGKETQYF
TGTGCCATAGGGACTAGCGGGAAGGAGACCCAGTACTTC
>TRBJ1-3|TRBD1|TRBV12-3/TRBV12-4|14|many
CASRDRLSGNTIYF
TGTGCCAGCAGGGACAGGCTATCTGGAAACACCATATATTTT
>TRBJ2-3|.|TRBV3-1|14|few
CASSQAGITDTQYF
TGTGCCAGCAGCCAAGCAGGGATCACAGATACGCAGTATTTT
>TRBJ1-2|TRBD1|TRBV20-1|13|.
CSARTGVGYGYTF
TGCAGTGCTAGAACAGGGGTCGGCTATGGCTACACCTTC
>TRBJ2-1|.|TRBV24-1|17|many
CATSASGSGGSYNEQFF
TGTGCCACCAGTGCCTCCGGAAGCGGAGGCTCCTACAATGAGCAGTTCTTC
>TRBJ1-2|TRBD1|TRBV5-1|14|many
CASSFGTGGGGYTF
TGCGCCAGCAGCTTCGGGACAGGGGGAGGTGGCTACACCTTC
>TRBJ2-5|TRBD2|TRBV20-1|15|.
CSAPSLGGAGETQYF
TGCAGTGCCCCCTCGCTCGGGGGGGCCGGGGAGACCCAGTACTTC
>TRBJ2-2|.|TRBV5-6|13|.
CASGPVHTGELFF
TGTGCCAGCGGCCCCGTGCACACCGGGGAGCTGTTTTTT
>TRBJ1-1|.|TRBV7-6|15|.
CASSLPGLMNTEAFF
TGTGCCAGCAGCCTACCGGGACTTATGAACACTGAAGCTTTCTTT
>TRBJ2-5|TRBD2|TRBV7-2|15|few
CASSAGLAGWETQYF
TGTGCCAGCAGCGCAGGACTAGCGGGCTGGGAGACCCAGTACTTC
>TRBJ2-2|TRBD2|TRBV6-2/TRBV6-3|17|.
CASSPLVPGGPAGELFF
TGTGCCAGCAGCCCTTTAGTACCGGGAGGTCCGGCCGGGGAGCTGTTTTTT
>TRBJ1-2|.|TRBV7-8|12|.
CASSSNNYGYTF
TGTGCCAGCAGTTCAAATAACTATGGCTACACCTTC
>TRBJ2-5|.|TRBV11-2|13|.
CASSLGASGTQYF
TGTGCCAGCAGCTTAGGGGCGAGTGGGACCCAGTACTTC
>TRBJ2-3|.|TRBV7-3|14|few
CASSLVGAGDTQYF
TGTGCCAGCAGCTTAGTGGGGGCGGGAGATACGCAGTATTTT
>TRBJ1-1|.|TRBV20-1|15|.
CSARDYSSGYTEAFF
TGCAGTGCTAGAGATTATTCCAGTGGATACACTGAAGCTTTCTTT
>TRBJ2-1|TRBD2|TRBV2|15|few
CASRAFGTREHEQFF
TGTGCCAGCAGGGCTTTTGGGACTAGGGAGCATGAGCAGTTCTTC
>TRBJ2-3|TRBD1|TRBV20-1|11|many
CSAPGGDTQYF
TGCAGTGCCCCAGGGGGAGATACGCAGTATTTT
>TRBJ1-1|.|TRBV29-1|12|few
CSVEEGLLGAFF
TGCAGCGTTGAGGAGGGATTACTCGGAGCTTTCTTT
>TRBJ2-7|.|TRBV20-1|13|many
CSASSVGVYEQYF
TGCAGTGCTAGTTCAGTCGGCGTGTACGAGCAGTACTTC
>TRBJ2-3|.|TRBV5-1|15|.
CASSFRGVETDTQYF
TGCGCCAGCAGCTTTCGGGGAGTAGAAACAGATACGCAGTATTTT
>TRBJ2-1|TRBD2|TRBV12-3/TRBV12-4|16|.
CASSPRASGRAAEQFF
TGTGCCAGCAGCCCCCGGGCTAGCGGGAGGGCCGCTGAGCAGTTCTTC
>TRBJ2-5|.|TRBV6-1|15|few
CASSLQGGGRETQYF
TGTGCCAGCAGCCTACAGGGAGGGGGACGAGAGACCCAGTACTTC
>TRBJ1-2|.|TRBV14|17|many
CASSQARGVGFLYGYTF
TGTGCCAGCAGCCAAGCGCGAGGGGTAGGCTTCCTCTATGGCTACACCTTC
>TRBJ2-2|.|TRBV14|16|few
CASSQQRQSNTGELFF
TGTGCCAGCAGCCAACAGAGACAGTCTAACACCGGGGAGCTGTTTTTT
>TRBJ2-3|TRBD2|TRBV4-1|16|.
CASSQGTSGGTDTQYF
TGCGCCAGCAGCCAAGGGACTAGCGGAGGCACAGATACGCAGTATTTT
>TRBJ1-6|.|TRBV20-1|12|few
CSAISGRPALHF
TGCAGTGCTATTTCAGGGCGGCCGGCCCTCCACTTT
>TRBJ2-2|.|TRBV18|14|few
CASSSTANTGELFF
TGTGCCAGCTCATCGACGGCGAACACCGGGGAGCTGTTTTTT
>TRBJ1-1|.|TRBV6-6|13|many
CASRPGPGFEAFF
TGTGCCAGCAGACCGGGGCCCGGTTTTGAAGCTTTCTTT
>TRBJ1-1|.|TRBV7-9|12|.
CASGIVDTEAFF
TGTGCCTCCGGGATAGTGGACACTGAAGCTTTCTTT
>TRBJ2-1|.|TRBV12-3/TRBV12-4|14|many
CASQTPGVNNEQFF
TGTGCCAGCCAGACCCCGGGCGTCAACAATGAGCAGTTCTTC
>TRBJ2-7|.|TRBV2|14|.
CASIPNRETYEQYF
TGTGCCAGCATTCCGAACAGGGAAACATACGAGCAGTACTTC
>TRBJ1-4|.|TRBV6-4|15|many
CASSETGQGGEKLFF
TGTGCCAGCAGTGAAACTGGGCAGGGAGGCGAAAAACTGTTTTTT
>TRBJ2-5|.|TRBV10-3|12|.
CAIKGFEETQYF
TGTGCCATCAAGGGGTTTGAGGAGACCCAGTACTTC